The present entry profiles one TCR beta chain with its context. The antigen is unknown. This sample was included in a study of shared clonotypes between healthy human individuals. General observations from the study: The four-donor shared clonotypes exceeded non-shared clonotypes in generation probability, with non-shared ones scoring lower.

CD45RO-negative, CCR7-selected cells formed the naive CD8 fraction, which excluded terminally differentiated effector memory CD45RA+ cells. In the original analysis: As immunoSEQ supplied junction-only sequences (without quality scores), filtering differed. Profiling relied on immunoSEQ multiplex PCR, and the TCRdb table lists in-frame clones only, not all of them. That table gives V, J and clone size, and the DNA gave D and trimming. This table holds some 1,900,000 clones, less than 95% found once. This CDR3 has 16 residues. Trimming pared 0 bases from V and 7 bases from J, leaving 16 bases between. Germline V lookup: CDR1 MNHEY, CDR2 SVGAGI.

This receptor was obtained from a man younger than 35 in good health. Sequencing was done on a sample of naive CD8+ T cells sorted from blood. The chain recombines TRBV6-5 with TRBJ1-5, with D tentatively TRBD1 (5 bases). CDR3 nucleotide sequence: TGTGCCAGCAGTTACTCTCCGAGGGACGCAGGGCAGCCCCAGCATTTT. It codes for CASSYSPRDAGQPQHF.